The subject of this entry is one T cell receptor (beta chain). Its target is unknown. The data were obtained in a study of T-cell reconstitution after alpha-beta-depleted transplantation in children. General study results and limits: Recipient T cells and thymic progenitors that survived gave rise to the high TCRbeta diversity observed at day 60 in some patients. One year post-transplant, T-cell counts and diversity were largely derived from T cells produced anew. Expanded graft clones, several hundred of them, were reportedly the source of alpha-beta T cells about two months after transplant.

The CDR3 totals 15 residues. J gave up 7 bases and V 6 bases, and 7 bases lay outside the gene matches. The authors prepared the TCRbeta library with unique molecular identifiers. Via MiXCR, TCRdb re-called the PCR reads, giving one row per CDR3 protein. The sample comprises under 300,000 distinct CDR3 sequences, 9.5% to 13% of which are singletons, and about 20% rests with the top ten. The material sequenced was peripheral blood, taken 180 days after TCRalphabeta/CD19-depleted stem cell transplant. J is TRBJ2-1 and V is TRBV12-3 or TRBV12-4, with 12 bases lining up with TRBD2. This clonotype originated in a male patient between 2 and 15 years old who had a stem cell transplant for chronic granulomatous disease, so the T cells may come from the graft donor. CDR3 in amino acids: CASSRLAGVLNEQFF. In DNA form, the CDR3 reads TGTGCCAGCAGCCGACTAGCGGGAGTTTTGAATGAGCAGTTCTTC.